Listed below are T cell receptor beta chains from one sample, sequenced in a study of vaccination and CD4 T cells after COVID-19. TCRdb reprocessed the PCR reads via MiXCR and lists one record per CDR3 protein. The sample yields approximately 14,000 distinct CDR3 sequences, 40% to 65% seen once. These TCRs' antigens remain unknown. The specimen sequenced was CD4+ T cells from blood, cultured in vitro. These TCRs come from a human donor who had recovered from COVID-19. Both conserved end residues are trimmed from each CDR3. Fields, in order: V gene, J gene, clone size, CDR3 protein. Expanded clones are given a class, and other clones once, few, many or no size at all.

V: TRBV28; J: TRBJ1-1; size: .; CDR3: ASKQGGWAF
V: TRBV6-1; J: TRBJ2-7; size: .; CDR3: ASSRSNYEQY
V: TRBV2; J: TRBJ1-2; size: .; CDR3: ASSVGQDYGYT
V: TRBV11-1; J: TRBJ1-1; size: .; CDR3: ASSFRLSGTEAF
V: TRBV20-1; J: TRBJ1-1; size: few; CDR3: SARPTGEAF
V: TRBV5-5; J: TRBJ1-1; size: .; CDR3: ASSLSGQSNTEAF
V: TRBV4-1; J: TRBJ1-1; size: .; CDR3: ASSQFGGGRTEAF
V: TRBV10-3; J: TRBJ1-5; size: .; CDR3: AISEVGNNNQPQH
V: TRBV7-2; J: TRBJ2-3; size: .; CDR3: ASSDQRGRGTQY
V: TRBV4-3; J: TRBJ1-1; size: .; CDR3: ASSQEIGEWSEAF
V: TRBV7-3; J: TRBJ2-1; size: .; CDR3: ASSTGQGNEQF
V: TRBV20-1; J: TRBJ1-1; size: once; CDR3: SAEKGNTEAF
V: TRBV27; J: TRBJ2-7; size: few; CDR3: ASSLKGSGVYEQY
V: TRBV7-6; J: TRBJ1-1; size: .; CDR3: ASSRGGGGTEAF
V: TRBV28; J: TRBJ2-3; size: .; CDR3: ASSAPGGGNTDTQY
V: TRBV30; J: TRBJ1-4; size: .; CDR3: AWIKGQGGELF
V: TRBV25-1; J: TRBJ2-5; size: .; CDR3: ASGGPGETQY
V: TRBV30; J: TRBJ1-2; size: .; CDR3: AWSVRQGDGYT
V: TRBV9; J: TRBJ1-6; size: once; CDR3: ASSGGPAQWSPLH
V: TRBV27; J: TRBJ1-1; size: .; CDR3: ASSPRGGGAEAF
V: TRBV6-5; J: TRBJ2-1; size: once; CDR3: ASSYHGEQGNEQF
V: TRBV6-1; J: TRBJ1-5; size: few; CDR3: ASNKRDRDQPQH
V: TRBV3-1; J: TRBJ2-1; size: .; CDR3: ASSQDPQTVNEQF
V: TRBV3-1; J: TRBJ1-2; size: .; CDR3: ASRLGGADGYT
V: TRBV27; J: TRBJ1-5; size: few; CDR3: ASKSPTGLSDQPQH
V: TRBV11-2; J: TRBJ2-3; size: .; CDR3: ASSMREGGDTQY
V: TRBV28; J: TRBJ1-1; size: .; CDR3: ASSSDSHTEAF
V: TRBV20-1; J: TRBJ2-7; size: .; CDR3: SARVWSNEQY
V: TRBV19; J: TRBJ1-2; size: .; CDR3: ASSSSGQGSYGYT
V: TRBV20-1; J: TRBJ1-5; size: few; CDR3: SARGGAGQPQH
V: TRBV20-1; J: TRBJ1-1; size: .; CDR3: SARRANTEAF
V: TRBV5-1; J: TRBJ1-2; size: few; CDR3: ASSSGGAGGYT
V: TRBV18; J: TRBJ2-3; size: .; CDR3: ASRTLRGRNTDTQY
V: TRBV7-8; J: TRBJ2-1; size: .; CDR3: ASSLDGYNEQF
V: TRBV19; J: TRBJ1-1; size: .; CDR3: ASSMVRGRGTEAF
V: TRBV28; J: TRBJ1-4; size: .; CDR3: ASSLATNEKLF
V: TRBV30; J: TRBJ1-1; size: once; CDR3: AWTIGPGQGWAF
V: TRBV10-2; J: TRBJ1-2; size: .; CDR3: ASSESARSPDGYT
V: TRBV20-1; J: TRBJ2-2; size: .; CDR3: SALPPLGTGELF